These 32 T cell receptor beta chains came from one sample sequenced in a study of spatial heterogeneity in lung cancer. TCRdb reanalysed the 5' RACE reads using MiXCR and keeps one entry per CDR3 protein. The sample includes around 4,000 distinct CDR3 sequences, almost 35% of them seen just once. Noted time point: sample taken at primary tumor resection. In each case, whole RNA from tumor, nontumor lung or frozen PBMC was sequenced unsorted. The sample consisted of PBMCs, taken at surgery. The receptor source for this set is a male donor with early-stage non-small cell lung cancer.

By share, this clonotype ranks as large. This beta chain slipped into a library made for alpha chains as a stray read, so its size is not meaningful. CDR3: CSVEEDGTSGANVLTF. Written as DNA, the CDR3 is TGCAGCGTTGAAGAGGACGGCACTTCTGGGGCCAACGTCCTGACTTTC. The V call is TRBV29-1, the J call TRBJ2-6; unclear D gene. Germline values: CDR1 SQVTM, CDR2 ANQGSEA. This CDR3 has 16 residues. V was shortened by 0 bases and J by 1 base, with 10 bases between the two germline ends.

Turning to this clonotype: In a library made to pick up alpha chains, this beta chain is a stray read with a size that means little. V gene TRBV5-1 combines with J gene TRBJ2-6; D call uncertain. The CDR3 sequence is 14 residues long. Trimming shortened V by 1 base and J by 0 bases, and 2 bases separated the two germline ends. Germline values: CDR1 SGHRS, CDR2 YFSETQ. CDR3 residues: CASSLFSGANVLTF. CDR3 DNA sequence: TGCGCCAGCAGCTTGTTCTCTGGGGCCAACGTCCTGACTTTC. Looking up the rest from reference TRBV5-1 and TRBJ2-6 gives the full variable domain: KAGVTQTPRYLIKTRGQQVTLSCSPISGHRSVSWYQQTPGQGLQFLFEYFSETQRNKGNFPGRFSGRQFSNSRSEMNVSTLELGDSALYLCASSLFSGANVLTFGAGSRLTVL.

Comments on this clonotype: This beta chain appears as a stray read in a library generated for alpha chains; its size is not informative. The chain combines TRBV20-1 with TRBJ2-1; D is undetermined. Deletions cut 1 base from V and 10 bases from J, with 11 bases between. The CDR3 has 12 residues. Germline V gives CDR1 DFQATT, CDR2 SNEGSKA (reference sequence). The CDR3 here is CSARAAGNEQFF. The CDR3 DNA follows: TGCAGTGCTAGAGCTGCCGGAAACGAGCAGTTCTTC.

In regard to this clonotype: This beta chain is a stray sequence in a library constructed for alpha chains; its clone size is not meaningful. The genes are TRBV12-2 and TRBJ2-1; TRBD2 is the table's D call, not checked against the DNA. TRBV12-2 is classified as a pseudogene. This CDR3 has 16 amino acids. The CDR3 DNA is TGTGCAAGTCGCCCGTGCGGCGGGAGCCTCAACAGGGAGCAGTTCTTC. It codes for CASRPCGGSLNREQFF.

Worth noting for this clonotype: Within a library made for alpha chains, this beta chain is off target, and its count is uninformative. This chain connects TRBV6-5 to TRBJ2-2; D may correspond to TRBD1 or TRBD2 (5 bases each). V was shortened by 7 bases and J by 5 bases, with 20 bases between the two germline ends. CDR1 and CDR2 from the germline V gene are MNHEY and SVGAGI. The CDR3 consists of 16 residues. CDR3 residues: CASTRGRPGSTGELFF. The CDR3 DNA follows: TGTGCCAGCACTAGGGGCAGGCCGGGGAGTACCGGGGAGCTGTTTTTT.

Remarks on this clonotype: The library was prepared for alpha chains; this beta chain is a stray read, so its frequency means little. This chain uses TRBV29-1 with TRBJ2-7, with 10 bases that match TRBD1. The CDR3 has 13 residues. The V gene's germline CDR1 is SQVTM and CDR2 ANQGSEA. V trimming: 6 bases; J trimming: 2 bases; junction bases outside the gene matches: 4. CDR3 residues: CSVPGQGTYEQYF. In DNA, the CDR3 is TGCAGCGTCCCGGGACAGGGGACCTACGAGCAGTACTTC.

This clonotype was picked up a small number of times. Since the library was made to target alpha chains, this beta chain is a stray read and its abundance is not meaningful. V is TRBV6-5 and J is TRBJ2-7; the D is unclear. The CDR3 has 13 residues. The germline V gene has CDR1 MNHEY and CDR2 SVGAGI. Trimming stripped 6 bases from V and 7 bases from J, with 16 bases between. In DNA, the CDR3 is TGTGCCAGCAGCTCCACCCGTCTTGGGGAGCAGTACTTC. Translating it yields CASSSTRLGEQYF.

This clonotype came up a few times. This beta chain is a stray read from a library made for alpha chains; its abundance is not meaningful. This chain uses TRBV12-3 or TRBV12-4 with TRBJ2-7; D ambiguous. The germline V and J ends were trimmed by 4 bases and 0 bases, with 1 base remaining between them. The CDR3 is 11 amino acids. The CDR3, as DNA: TGTGCCAGCAGTTCCTCCTACGAGCAGTACTTC. It codes for CASSSSYEQYF.

This clonotype was detected only a few times. Being off target in a library aimed at alpha chains, this beta chain has a size of little meaning. This chain links TRBV24-1 with TRBJ2-5, with D unresolved. V shed 6 bases and J shed 5 bases, with 6 bases lying between them. The CDR3 loop spans 11 amino acids. Germline loops: CDR1 KGHDR, CDR2 SFDVKD. The CDR3 DNA reads TGTGCCACCAGTCAGCTCGAGACCCAGTACTTC. Its protein product is CATSQLETQYF.

This clonotype was seen only a few times. This beta chain is an unintended read in a library built for alpha chains; its size means little. This chain links TRBV6-5 with TRBJ2-5, with D perhaps matching TRBD1 or TRBD2 (7 bases each). In germline, CDR1 is MNHEY, CDR2 SVGAGI. V was cut by 7 bases and J by 7 bases, with 19 bases left in between. The CDR3 is made up of 14 amino acids. The CDR3 region has the DNA TGTGCCAGCACCCAGACAGGGAGGGGCGGGACCCAGTACTTC. It encodes CASTQTGRGGTQYF.

Details on this clonotype: This beta chain was picked up by a library intended for alpha chains and is off target, so its count carries little meaning. The chain is built from TRBV12-3 or TRBV12-4 and TRBJ2-2; maybe TRBD1 (5 bases). The CDR3 is 14 amino acids. Between the trimmed V and J ends, which lost 5 bases and 4 bases, there was a span of 11 bases. The DNA of the CDR3 is TGTGCCAGCAGTCCCCAGGACACCACCGGGGAGCTGTTTTTT. Translation gives CASSPQDTTGELFF.

As to this clonotype: Within a library made for alpha chains, this beta chain is off target, and its count is uninformative. The chain joins TRBV14 to TRBJ2-1; 8 nucleotides match TRBD2. The germline V gene has CDR1 SGHDN and CDR2 FVKESK. The CDR3 totals 22 residues. V lost 2 bases to trimming and J lost 0 bases; unmatched junction nucleotides: 21. The CDR3, as DNA: TGTGCCAGCAGCCAAATTCTAGGAGCGGGAGTAACTCCAGCTAGCTCCTACAATGAGCAGTTCTTC. Amino acids: CASSQILGAGVTPASSYNEQFF.

This clonotype was seen only a few times. The library was prepared for alpha chains; this beta chain is a stray read, so its frequency means little. The gene calls are TRBV6-2 or TRBV6-3 and TRBJ1-2; possibly TRBD1 for D (6 bases). The V and J ends lost 8 bases and 6 bases respectively, with 16 bases between them. CDR3 length equals 13 residues. Germline values: CDR1 MNHEY, CDR2 SVGEGT. The CDR3 nucleotides are TGTGCCAGCGGGAGGACAGAAGAGGATGGCTACACCTTC. Protein: CASGRTEEDGYTF.

Concerning this clonotype itself: The library was designed around alpha chains, so this beta chain is a stray read whose abundance carries little weight. This rearrangement joins TRBV3-1 to TRBJ2-2; either TRBD1 or TRBD2 may supply D (7 bases each). The CDR3 is 15 residues long. Trimming pared 5 bases from V and 5 bases from J, leaving 15 bases between. Germline lookup yields CDR1 LGHDT and CDR2 YNNKEL (reference sequence). CDR3: CASSSRQGGTGELFF. In DNA form, the CDR3 reads TGTGCCAGCAGCTCCCGTCAGGGGGGGACCGGGGAGCTGTTTTTT.

A word on this clonotype: This beta chain is an unintended read in a library built for alpha chains; its size means little. CDR3 nucleotide sequence: TGTGCCAGCAGCTTTGGTGCGGGAGGGGGTTACAATGAGCAGTTCTTC. Its translation: CASSFGAGGGYNEQFF. V gene TRBV7-9 combines with J gene TRBJ2-1; 9 positions agree with TRBD2. Germline values: CDR1 SEHNR, CDR2 FQNEAQ (reference sequence). V dropped 3 bases and J dropped 4; count of bases not matched to a gene: 7. The CDR3 contains 16 residues.

In this sample, this clonotype is medium-sized. Within a library made for alpha chains, this beta chain is off target, and its count is uninformative. J is TRBJ2-7 and V is TRBV20-1; the D gene is possibly TRBD1 (6 bases). Germline CDR1 is DFQATT and CDR2 is SNEGSKA (reference sequence). Trimming shortened V by 6 bases and J by 2 bases, and 11 bases separated the two germline ends. The CDR3 is 12 residues long. DNA for the CDR3: TGCAGTGCGGGTGACAGGCCCTACGAGCAGTACTTC. Its translation is CSAGDRPYEQYF.

Comments on this clonotype: The size of this beta chain means little, since it is a stray read in a library made for alpha chains. The CDR3 spells CASSPPSGSTDTQYF. CDR3 nucleotides: TGTGCCAGCAGCCCACCTAGCGGAAGCACAGATACGCAGTATTTT. The chain links TRBV12-3 or TRBV12-4 to TRBJ2-3; TRBD2 aligns across 7 bases. CDR3 size: 15 residues. V lost 6 bases and J lost 0; bases outside the gene matches: 6.

Only one count was recorded for this clonotype. This beta chain was picked up by a library intended for alpha chains and is off target, so its count carries little meaning. V usage is TRBV12-3 or TRBV12-4 and J usage is TRBJ2-2, with 10 bases matching TRBD2. Trimming cost V 8 bases and J 1 base; bases outside gene matches: 10. The CDR3 length is 17 residues. The CDR3 sequence: CASLLRASGRNTGELFF. The CDR3 DNA follows: TGTGCCAGCCTCCTGAGGGCTAGCGGGAGGAACACCGGGGAGCTGTTTTTT.

In the case of this clonotype: In a library made to pick up alpha chains, this beta chain is a stray read with a size that means little. The chain has TRBV9 and TRBJ2-3; TRBD2 is a possible D gene (5 bases). This CDR3 has 13 amino acids. Germline V gene lookup returns CDR1 SGDLS and CDR2 YYNGEE. Trimming removed 3 bases from V and 6 bases from J, with 11 bases in between. The CDR3 DNA is TGTGCCAGCAGCGGACGGGAATTCGATACGCAGTATTTT. This sequence encodes CASSGREFDTQYF.

This clonotype was seen only a few times. This beta chain is off target for a library built for alpha chains, so its abundance means little. The V and J genes are TRBV5-1 and TRBJ2-2, with 7 bases that match TRBD1. CDR3 length equals 16 residues. Germline-derived CDR1 and CDR2 are SGHRS and YFSETQ. The J segment lost 3 bases and the V segment lost 4 bases, leaving 9 bases of the junction unmatched. The CDR3 region is CASSQGDRGYTGELFF. The CDR3 DNA follows: TGCGCCAGCAGCCAAGGGGACAGAGGGTACACCGGGGAGCTGTTTTTT.

Remarks on this clonotype: The library was built for alpha chains, so this beta chain is an off-target read and its size means little. The chain links TRBV19 to TRBJ2-1; the D call may be TRBD1 or TRBD2 (5 bases each). Germline-derived CDR1 and CDR2 are LNHDA and SQIVND (reference sequence). The CDR3 has 16 amino acids. V shed 5 bases and J shed 3 bases, with 17 bases lying between them. The chain's CDR3 is CASSVNRDRNYNEQFF. CDR3 nucleotides: TGTGCCAGTAGTGTGAACCGGGACCGAAACTACAATGAGCAGTTCTTC.

About this clonotype itself: This beta chain was picked up by a library intended for alpha chains and is off target, so its count carries little meaning. The chain joins TRBV7-8 to TRBJ2-5; D possibly corresponds to TRBD2 (6 bases). V lost 2 bases to trimming and J lost 3 bases, with 7 bases between them. CDR3 size: 13 residues. Germline V gives CDR1 SGHVS, CDR2 FQNEAQ. In nucleotides, the CDR3 is TGTGCCAGCAGCTTATTAGCGGAAGAGACCCAGTACTTC. It codes for CASSLLAEETQYF.

Regarding this clonotype: This beta chain slipped into a library made for alpha chains as a stray read, so its size is not meaningful. The V gene is TRBV6-5, the J gene TRBJ2-1; 12 nucleotides match TRBD2. J gave up 9 bases and V 6 bases, and 9 bases lay outside the gene matches. The germline V gene has CDR1 MNHEY and CDR2 SVGAGI. The CDR3 spans 15 residues. CDR3 region: CASRPRTSGMGEQFF. In DNA form, the CDR3 reads TGTGCCAGCAGACCGCGGACTAGCGGGATGGGTGAGCAGTTCTTC.

Regarding this clonotype: A library made for alpha chains picked up this beta chain off target, so its size means little. This chain connects TRBV2 to TRBJ2-2; D unresolved. This CDR3 has 13 residues. Germline lookup yields CDR1 SNHLY and CDR2 FYNNEI. V shed 7 bases and J shed 10 bases, with 16 bases lying between them. CDR3 residues: CASTTVESLELFF. As DNA, the CDR3 is TGTGCCAGCACCACCGTCGAGTCCCTGGAGCTGTTTTTT.

This clonotype came up a few times. This beta chain is off target for a library built for alpha chains, so its abundance means little. The chain couples TRBV12-3 or TRBV12-4 to TRBJ2-1; D possibly corresponds to TRBD1 (5 bases). Trimming stripped 5 bases from V and 8 bases from J, with 16 bases between. CDR3 length equals 14 residues. The CDR3 region has the DNA TGTGCCAGCAGTCCAGGGCGTCAAATCGATGAGCAGTTCTTC. Encoded protein: CASSPGRQIDEQFF.

This clonotype was counted between two and nine times. Because the library targeted alpha chains, this beta chain is an off-target read whose size means little. The rearrangement joins TRBV6-6 to TRBJ2-3, with 10 positions matching TRBD2. V lost 0 bases and J lost 3; bases outside the gene matches: 6. The CDR3 loop spans 17 amino acids. CDR1 is MNHNY and CDR2 is SVGAGI in the germline V gene (reference sequence). The CDR3 coding sequence is TGTGCCAGCAGTTACTCGGGTGGACTAGCGGCTACAGATACGCAGTATTTT. Translation gives CASSYSGGLAATDTQYF.

As to this clonotype: Since the library was made to target alpha chains, this beta chain is a stray read and its abundance is not meaningful. V usage is TRBV4-2 and J usage is TRBJ2-7; 12 nucleotides agree with TRBD2. Germline lookup yields CDR1 LGHNA and CDR2 YNFKEQ. Losses at the gene ends were 4 bases for V and 4 bases for J; bases not matched to a gene: 5. This CDR3 region has 15 residues. CDR3 nucleotide sequence: TGTGCCAGCAGCCTAAGGGGGACTAGCGGGTACGAGCAGTACTTC. Amino acids: CASSLRGTSGYEQYF.

With respect to this clonotype: A much larger clone lies a single base off, so this may be a read error. A library made for alpha chains picked up this beta chain off target, so its size means little. The chain carries TRBV5-8 and TRBJ2-3; 9 bases line up with TRBD2. The CDR3 runs 14 residues. CDR1 and CDR2 (germline): SGHTS, YDEGEE. The V and J ends lost 4 bases and 2 bases, in that order; junction bases with no gene match: 2. The DNA of the CDR3 is TGTGCCAGCAGCAGGACTAGCGACACAGATACGCAGTATTTT. Its translation is CASSRTSDTDTQYF. The whole variable domain, remainder taken from reference TRBV5-8 and TRBJ2-3, is EAGVTQSPTHLIKTRGQQATLRCSPISGHTSVYWYQQALGLGLQFLLWYDEGEERNRGNFPPRFSGRQFPNYSSELNVNALELEDSALYLCASSRTSDTDTQYFGPGTRLTVL.

By share of the sample, this clonotype is medium-sized. A library prepared for alpha chains yielded this beta chain as an off-target read; its size is of little meaning. The chain has TRBV14 and TRBJ2-1; no definite D call. Germline V CDR1 and CDR2: SGHDN, FVKESK. Trimming took 4 bases from V and 10 from J, leaving 14 bases between them. This CDR3 is 13 amino acids long. CDR3 nucleotide sequence: TGTGCCAGCAGCCTGACTCTCATGGACGAGCAGTTCTTC. It specifies CASSLTLMDEQFF.

This clonotype was seen a few times. This beta chain appears as a stray read in a library generated for alpha chains; its size is not informative. As DNA, the CDR3 is TGCAGTGCTTTGGGGGGAGGGAGGAGACCATACGAGCAGTACTTC. It translates to CSALGGGRRPYEQYF. This chain connects TRBV20-1 to TRBJ2-7; 7 nucleotides agree with TRBD2. The CDR3 totals 15 residues. The ends lost 5 bases at V and 4 bases at J; junction bases unmatched: 14. CDR1 DFQATT and CDR2 SNEGSKA come from the germline V gene (reference sequence).

A remark on this clonotype: Little can be read into the size of this beta chain, an off-target read in a library designed for alpha chains. This chain joins TRBV29-1 and TRBJ2-1; 9 bases are shared with TRBD1. The V gene end was trimmed by 4 bases and the J gene end by 6 bases; junction bases not matched to a gene: 7. This CDR3 has 14 residues. CDR1 and CDR2 (germline): SQVTM, ANQGSEA. The CDR3 region is CSVGSGTGSNEQFF. The CDR3 DNA is TGCAGCGTTGGATCTGGGACAGGGAGCAATGAGCAGTTCTTC.

This clonotype was observed a handful of times. This beta chain is a stray sequence in a library constructed for alpha chains; its clone size is not meaningful. The chain employs TRBV7-2 and TRBJ2-7, with D possibly TRBD2 on 6 matching bases. CDR3 length equals 16 residues. Trimming stripped 5 bases from V and 5 bases from J, with 22 bases between. Germline V gene data show CDR1 as SGHTA and CDR2 as FQGNSA. CDR3 sequence (DNA): TGTGCCAGCAGCCCCTCCCTAGCGCGCGGGCTCAACGAGCAGTACTTC. Translated: CASSPSLARGLNEQYF.